The clone carrying this T cell receptor (beta chain) was seen more than once but under ten times. The sample belongs to a study of blood T cell repertoires in COVID-19. Whole-study context: Acute-phase and convalescent COVID-19 samples originated in the United States, Italy and Spain. PBMCs, B-cell-depleted T cells, or T cells provided the cDNA or gDNA that made up the material.

Cohort 3 recovered donors had two negative PCRs, clearance, or symptom resolution. As originally analysed: Estimated nucleated cell counts came from reference gene primer amplification. Assay: immunoSEQ multiplex PCR; the TCRdb copy retains only in-frame clones and omits some. The DNA was the basis for D and trimming; V, J and clone size are from that table. Among under 200,000 clones listed, about 80% were seen once. The CDR3 is 15 residues long. CDR1 GTSNPN and CDR2 SVGIG come from the germline V gene (reference sequence). Trimming pared 0 bases from V and 8 bases from J, leaving 16 bases between. Sequenced: PBMCs or T cells enriched from blood (not recorded which). V and J are TRBV30 and TRBJ1-4; weak D call: TRBD1 (5 bases). The sequence came from a woman in her sixties or seventies who had recovered from COVID-19. CDR3 amino acids: CAWSVRGGATEKLFF. The CDR3 DNA is TGTGCCTGGAGTGTACGGGGAGGGGCTACGGAAAAACTGTTTTTT.